The sequence of this T cell receptor beta chain was determined in a study of cytotoxic CD8 clonotypes in ibrutinib-treated CLL. Profiled with immunoSEQ multiplex PCR; TCRdb holds only in-frame clones, not every one. The table has about 140,000 clones, 80% seen once. Looked up from germline, CDR1 is LGHNA and CDR2 is YNFKEQ. The CDR3 covers 12 residues. The germline V and J ends were trimmed by 4 bases and 5 bases, with 6 bases remaining between them. The receptor was isolated from a human donor with chronic lymphocytic leukemia. Sequenced here: PBMCs, sampled after 36 months of ibrutinib treatment. The V call is TRBV4-2, the J call TRBJ2-1; a possible D gene is TRBD2 (5 bases). The CDR3 nucleotides read TGTGCCAGCAGCCCTAGCAACAATGAGCAGTTCTTC. Its translation: CASSPSNNEQFF.